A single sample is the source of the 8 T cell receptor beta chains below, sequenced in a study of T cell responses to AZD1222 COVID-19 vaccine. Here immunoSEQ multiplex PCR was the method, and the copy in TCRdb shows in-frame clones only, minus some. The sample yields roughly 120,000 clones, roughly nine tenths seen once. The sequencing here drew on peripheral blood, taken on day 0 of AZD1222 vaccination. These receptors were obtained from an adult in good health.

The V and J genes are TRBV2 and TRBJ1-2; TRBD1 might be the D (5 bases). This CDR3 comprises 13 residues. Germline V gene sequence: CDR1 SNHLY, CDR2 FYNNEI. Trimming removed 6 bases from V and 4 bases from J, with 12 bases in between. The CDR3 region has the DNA TGTGCCAGCAGGAACGGGGACGGCTATGGCTACACCTTC. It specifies CASRNGDGYGYTF.

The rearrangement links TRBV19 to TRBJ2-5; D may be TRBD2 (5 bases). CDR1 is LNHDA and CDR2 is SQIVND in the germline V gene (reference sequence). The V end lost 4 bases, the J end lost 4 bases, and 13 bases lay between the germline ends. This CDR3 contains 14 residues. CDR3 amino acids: CASSTRAAGETQYF. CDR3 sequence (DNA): TGTGCCAGTAGTACACGGGCCGCGGGAGAGACCCAGTACTTC.

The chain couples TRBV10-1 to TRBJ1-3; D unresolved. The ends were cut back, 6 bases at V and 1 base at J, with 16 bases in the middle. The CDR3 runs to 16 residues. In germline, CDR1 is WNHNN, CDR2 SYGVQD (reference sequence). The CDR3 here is CASRANEGESGNTIYF. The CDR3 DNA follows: TGCGCCAGCAGGGCGAACGAGGGCGAATCTGGAAACACCATATATTTT.

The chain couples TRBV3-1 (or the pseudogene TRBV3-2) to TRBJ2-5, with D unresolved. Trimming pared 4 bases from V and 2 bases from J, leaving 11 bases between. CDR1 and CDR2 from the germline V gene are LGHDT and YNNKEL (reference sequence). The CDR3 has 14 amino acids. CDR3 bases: TGTGCCAGCAGCCTTGTAGGCTTGCAAGAGACCCAGTACTTC. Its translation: CASSLVGLQETQYF.

CDR3 nucleotides: TGTGCCAGTAGTACGATGGGCTTTTATTCCACTGAAGCTTTCTTT. This codes for CASSTMGFYSTEAFF. V gene TRBV19 combines with J gene TRBJ1-1; D remains unclear. Germline V gives CDR1 LNHDA, CDR2 SQIVND (reference sequence). Trimming removed 4 bases at V and 4 bases at J, with 16 bases between. The CDR3 contains 15 residues.

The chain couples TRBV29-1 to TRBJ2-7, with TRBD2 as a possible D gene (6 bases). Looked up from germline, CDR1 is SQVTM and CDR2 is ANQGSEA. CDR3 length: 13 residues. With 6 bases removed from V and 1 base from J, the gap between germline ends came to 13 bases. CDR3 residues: CSVEGTDSYEQYF. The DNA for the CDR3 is TGCAGCGTGGAGGGGACGGATTCCTACGAGCAGTACTTC.

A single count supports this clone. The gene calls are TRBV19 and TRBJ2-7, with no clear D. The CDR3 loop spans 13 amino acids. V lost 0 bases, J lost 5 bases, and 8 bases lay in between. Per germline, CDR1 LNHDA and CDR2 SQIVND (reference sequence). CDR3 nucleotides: TGTGCCAGTAGTATAGAAGGTTGGAACGAGCAGTACTTC. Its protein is CASSIEGWNEQYF. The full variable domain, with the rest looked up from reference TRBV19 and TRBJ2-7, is DGGITQSPKYLFRKEGQNVTLSCEQNLNHDAMYWYRQDPGQGLRLIYYSQIVNDFQKGDIAEGYSVSREKKESFPLTVTSAQKNPTAFYLCASSIEGWNEQYFGPGTRLTVT.

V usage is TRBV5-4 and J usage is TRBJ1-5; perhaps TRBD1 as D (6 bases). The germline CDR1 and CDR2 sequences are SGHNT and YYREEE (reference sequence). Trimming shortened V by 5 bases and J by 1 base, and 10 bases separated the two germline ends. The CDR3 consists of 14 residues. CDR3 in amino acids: CASSTTGSNQPQHF. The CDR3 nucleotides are TGTGCCAGCAGTACCACAGGGAGCAATCAGCCCCAGCATTTT.